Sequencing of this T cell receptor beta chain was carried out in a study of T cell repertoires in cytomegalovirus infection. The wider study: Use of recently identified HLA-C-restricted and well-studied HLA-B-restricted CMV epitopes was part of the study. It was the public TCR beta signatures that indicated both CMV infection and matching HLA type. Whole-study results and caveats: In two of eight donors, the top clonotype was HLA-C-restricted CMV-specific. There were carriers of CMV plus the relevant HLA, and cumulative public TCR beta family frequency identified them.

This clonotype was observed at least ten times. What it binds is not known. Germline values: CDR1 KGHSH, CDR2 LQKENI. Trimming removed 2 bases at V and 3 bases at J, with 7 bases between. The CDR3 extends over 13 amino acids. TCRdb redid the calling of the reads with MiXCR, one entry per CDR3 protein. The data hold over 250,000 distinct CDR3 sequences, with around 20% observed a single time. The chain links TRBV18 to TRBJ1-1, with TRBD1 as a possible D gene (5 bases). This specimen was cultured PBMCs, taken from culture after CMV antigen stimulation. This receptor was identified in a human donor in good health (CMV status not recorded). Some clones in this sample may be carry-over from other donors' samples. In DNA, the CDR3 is TGTGCCAGCTCACCAAGCAGGGACACTGAAGCTTTCTTT. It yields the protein CASSPSRDTEAFF.